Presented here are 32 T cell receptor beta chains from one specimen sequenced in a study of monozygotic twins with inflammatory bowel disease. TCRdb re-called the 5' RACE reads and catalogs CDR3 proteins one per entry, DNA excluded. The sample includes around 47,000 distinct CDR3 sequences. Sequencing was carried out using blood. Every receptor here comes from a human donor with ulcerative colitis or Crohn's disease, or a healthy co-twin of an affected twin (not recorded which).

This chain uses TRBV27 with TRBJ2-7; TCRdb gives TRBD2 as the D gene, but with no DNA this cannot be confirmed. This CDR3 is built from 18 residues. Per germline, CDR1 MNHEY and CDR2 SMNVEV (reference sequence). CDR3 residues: CASSLSGASSSHLYEQYF.

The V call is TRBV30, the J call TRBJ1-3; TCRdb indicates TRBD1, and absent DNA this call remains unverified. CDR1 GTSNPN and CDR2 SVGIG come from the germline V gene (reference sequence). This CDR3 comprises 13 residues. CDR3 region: CAWRGAGGNTIYF.

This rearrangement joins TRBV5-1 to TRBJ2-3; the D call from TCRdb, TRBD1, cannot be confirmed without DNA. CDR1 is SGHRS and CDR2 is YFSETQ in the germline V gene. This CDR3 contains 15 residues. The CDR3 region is CASSLGGASTDTQYF.

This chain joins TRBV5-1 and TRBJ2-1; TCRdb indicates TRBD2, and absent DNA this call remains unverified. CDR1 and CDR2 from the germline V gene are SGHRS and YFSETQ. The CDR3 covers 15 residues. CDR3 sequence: CASSLAGTISNEQFF.

The CDR3 region is CASSRSGGRSTDTQYF. The J gene is TRBJ2-3, the V gene TRBV3-1; TCRdb gives TRBD2 as the D gene, but with no DNA this cannot be confirmed. Germline lookup yields CDR1 LGHDT and CDR2 YNNKEL (reference sequence). This CDR3 has 16 residues.

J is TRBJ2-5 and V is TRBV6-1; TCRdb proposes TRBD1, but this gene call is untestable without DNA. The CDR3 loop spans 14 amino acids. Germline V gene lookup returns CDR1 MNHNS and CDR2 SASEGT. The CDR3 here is CAPGGGLYRETQYF.

The CDR3 loop reads CSARGQGVETQYF. The rearrangement uses TRBV20-1 and TRBJ2-5; TCRdb lists TRBD1, though no DNA is available to test this call. Germline V gives CDR1 DFQATT, CDR2 SNEGSKA (reference sequence). CDR3 length: 13 residues.

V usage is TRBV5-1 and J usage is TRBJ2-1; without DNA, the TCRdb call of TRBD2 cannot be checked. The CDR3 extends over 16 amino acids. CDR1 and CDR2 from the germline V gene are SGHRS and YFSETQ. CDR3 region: CASSLGGSAVYNEQFF.

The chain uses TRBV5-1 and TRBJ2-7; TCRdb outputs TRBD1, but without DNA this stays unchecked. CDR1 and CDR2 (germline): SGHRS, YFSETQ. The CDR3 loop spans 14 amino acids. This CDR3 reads CASSLGGQGGEQYF.

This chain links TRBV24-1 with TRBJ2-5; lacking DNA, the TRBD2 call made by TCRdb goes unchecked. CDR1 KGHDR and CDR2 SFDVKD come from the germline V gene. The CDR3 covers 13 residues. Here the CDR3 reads CATRGPRQETQYF.

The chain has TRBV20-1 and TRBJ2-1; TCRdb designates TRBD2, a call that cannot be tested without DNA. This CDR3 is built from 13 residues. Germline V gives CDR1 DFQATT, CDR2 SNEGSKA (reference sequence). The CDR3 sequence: CSASGLAGAEQFF.

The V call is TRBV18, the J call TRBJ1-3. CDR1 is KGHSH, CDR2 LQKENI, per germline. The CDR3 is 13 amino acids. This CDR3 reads CASSEVAGNTIYF.

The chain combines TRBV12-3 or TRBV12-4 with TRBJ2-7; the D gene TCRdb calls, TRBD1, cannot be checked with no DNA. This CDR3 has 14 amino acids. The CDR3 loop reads CASKRGPSSYEQYF.

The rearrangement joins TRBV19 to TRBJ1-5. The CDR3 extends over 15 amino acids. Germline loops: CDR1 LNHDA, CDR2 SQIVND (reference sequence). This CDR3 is CASSIQMRENQPQHF.

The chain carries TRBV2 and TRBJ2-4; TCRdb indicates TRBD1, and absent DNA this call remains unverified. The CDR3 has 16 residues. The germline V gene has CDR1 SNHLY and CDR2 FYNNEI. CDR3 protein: CASIMDRALAKNIQYF.

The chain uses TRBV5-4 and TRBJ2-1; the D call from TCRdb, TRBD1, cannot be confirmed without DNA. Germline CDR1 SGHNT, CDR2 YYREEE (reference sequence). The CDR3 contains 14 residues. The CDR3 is CASSQIKTGPYEFF. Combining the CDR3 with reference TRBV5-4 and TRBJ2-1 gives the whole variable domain ETGVTQSPTHLIKTRGQQVTLRCSSQSGHNTVSWYQQALGQGPQFIFQYYREEENGRGNFPPRFSGLQFPNYSSELNVNALELDDSALYLCASSQIKTGPYEFFGPGTRLTVL.

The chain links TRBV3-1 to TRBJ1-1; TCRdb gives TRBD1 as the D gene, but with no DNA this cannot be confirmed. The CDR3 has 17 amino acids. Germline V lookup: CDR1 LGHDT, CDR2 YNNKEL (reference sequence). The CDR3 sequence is CASSQEGFVVGVTEAFF.

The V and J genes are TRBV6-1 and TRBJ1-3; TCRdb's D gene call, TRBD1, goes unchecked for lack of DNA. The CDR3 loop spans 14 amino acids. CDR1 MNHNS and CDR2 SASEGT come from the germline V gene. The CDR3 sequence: CASSAGTGGNTIYF.

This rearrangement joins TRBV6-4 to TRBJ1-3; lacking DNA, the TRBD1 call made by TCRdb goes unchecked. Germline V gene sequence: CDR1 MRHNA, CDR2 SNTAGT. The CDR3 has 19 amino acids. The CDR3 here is CASSPMVEGQGSSGNTIYF.

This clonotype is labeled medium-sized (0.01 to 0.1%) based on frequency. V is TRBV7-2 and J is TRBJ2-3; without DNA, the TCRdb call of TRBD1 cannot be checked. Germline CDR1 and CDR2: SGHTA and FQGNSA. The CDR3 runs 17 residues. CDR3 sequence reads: CASSLASPQGRSDTQYF.

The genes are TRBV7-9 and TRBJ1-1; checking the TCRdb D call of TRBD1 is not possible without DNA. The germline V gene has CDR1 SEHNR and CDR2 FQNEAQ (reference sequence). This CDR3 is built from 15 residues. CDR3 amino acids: CASSPRTGTNTEAFF.

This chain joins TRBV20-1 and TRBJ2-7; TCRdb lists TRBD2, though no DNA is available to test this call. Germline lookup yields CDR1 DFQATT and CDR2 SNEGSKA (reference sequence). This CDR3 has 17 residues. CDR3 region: CSARDLFSSGTPYEQYF.

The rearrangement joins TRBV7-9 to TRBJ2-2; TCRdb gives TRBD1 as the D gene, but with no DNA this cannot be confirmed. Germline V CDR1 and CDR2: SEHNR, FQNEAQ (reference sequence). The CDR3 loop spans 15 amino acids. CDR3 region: CASSHRASNTGELFF.

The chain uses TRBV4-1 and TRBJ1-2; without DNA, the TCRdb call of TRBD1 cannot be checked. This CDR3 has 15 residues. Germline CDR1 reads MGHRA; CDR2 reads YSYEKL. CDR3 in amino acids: CASSQEGQGYHGYTF.

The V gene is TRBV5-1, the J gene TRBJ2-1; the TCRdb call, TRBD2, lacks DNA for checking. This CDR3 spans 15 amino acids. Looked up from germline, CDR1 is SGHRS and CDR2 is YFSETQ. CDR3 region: CASSPRAGGDNEQFF. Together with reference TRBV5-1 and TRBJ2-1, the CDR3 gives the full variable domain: KAGVTQTPRYLIKTRGQQVTLSCSPISGHRSVSWYQQTPGQGLQFLFEYFSETQRNKGNFPGRFSGRQFSNSRSEMNVSTLELGDSALYLCASSPRAGGDNEQFFGPGTRLTVL.

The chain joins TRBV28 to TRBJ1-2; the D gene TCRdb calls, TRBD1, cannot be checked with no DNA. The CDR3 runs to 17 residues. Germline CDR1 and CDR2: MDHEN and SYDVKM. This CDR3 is CASSPPMTDRAHYGYTF.

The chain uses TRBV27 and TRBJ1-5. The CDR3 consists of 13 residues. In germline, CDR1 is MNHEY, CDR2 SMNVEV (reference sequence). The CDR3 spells CASSLSKDQPQHF.

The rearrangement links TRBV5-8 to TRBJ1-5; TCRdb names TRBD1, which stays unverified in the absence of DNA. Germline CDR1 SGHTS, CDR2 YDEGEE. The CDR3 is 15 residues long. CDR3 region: CASSRTGQVSQPQHF. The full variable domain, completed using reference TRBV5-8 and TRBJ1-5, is EAGVTQSPTHLIKTRGQQATLRCSPISGHTSVYWYQQALGLGLQFLLWYDEGEERNRGNFPPRFSGRQFPNYSSELNVNALELEDSALYLCASSRTGQVSQPQHFGDGTRLSIL.

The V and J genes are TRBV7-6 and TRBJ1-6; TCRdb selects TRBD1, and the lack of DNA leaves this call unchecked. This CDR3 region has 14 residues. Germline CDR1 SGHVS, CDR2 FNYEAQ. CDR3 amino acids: CASSAGTDNSPLHF.

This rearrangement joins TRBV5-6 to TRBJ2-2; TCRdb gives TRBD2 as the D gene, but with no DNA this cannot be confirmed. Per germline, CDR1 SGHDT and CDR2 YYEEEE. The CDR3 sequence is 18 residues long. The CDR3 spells CASSSLVAGVTGTGELFF.

CDR3 amino acids: CASSHREGIAKNIQYF. The chain links TRBV5-1 to TRBJ2-4; TCRdb indicates TRBD2, and absent DNA this call remains unverified. The CDR3 contains 16 residues. Germline CDR1 SGHRS, CDR2 YFSETQ.

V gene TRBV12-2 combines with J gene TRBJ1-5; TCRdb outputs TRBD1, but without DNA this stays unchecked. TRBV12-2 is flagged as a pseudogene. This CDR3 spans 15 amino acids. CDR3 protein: CASRRGPGSFQPQHF.